This TCR beta chain was captured by sequencing in a study of T cell responses to AZD1222 COVID-19 vaccine. The CDR3 extends over 14 amino acids. V gave up 5 bases and J gave up 0 bases; unmatched junction bases: 0. CDR1 LNHDA and CDR2 SQIVND come from the germline V gene (reference sequence). The study's findings and limits: Following two doses of AZD1222, Spike-specific TCR breadth and depth rose. Baseline testing showed seropositivity in only a handful of AZD1222 recipients. Repertoires were collected only later (after the peak T cell response had occurred). There were mostly white British donors and more females than males, and clonal diversity was possibly underestimated.

Only in-frame clones appear in the TCRdb table, and some are missing; sequencing was by immunoSEQ multiplex PCR. The profile shows about 110,000 clones, more than 75% of them singletons. As for this clone: The antigen is unknown.

The chain uses TRBV19 and TRBJ2-7, with 11 bases that match TRBD2. The TCR comes from an adult who received the AZD1222 COVID-19 vaccine. This specimen consisted of peripheral blood, obtained 28 days after the second AZD1222 dose. The CDR3 coding sequence is TGTGCCAGTAGTCTAGCGGGGGGCTCCTACGAGCAGTACTTC. It encodes CASSLAGGSYEQYF.